The 8 T cell receptor beta chains below come from one sample, sequenced in a study of OX40 agonist ivuxolimab in advanced cancers. Generated by immunoSEQ multiplex PCR, the TCRdb table keeps only in-frame clones and is missing some. This table holds tens of thousands of clones, roughly four fifths found once. Source: CD4+ or CD8+ T cells sorted from blood, taken in a trial of the OX40 agonist ivuxolimab. These receptors all stem from an adult with an advanced solid tumor such as melanoma, head and neck, liver or kidney cancer.

This chain joins TRBV9 and TRBJ2-3; unclear D gene. The CDR3 has 16 residues. Germline V gene data show CDR1 as SGDLS and CDR2 as YYNGEE. V lost 3 bases and J lost 0, with 14 bases in between. In nucleotides, the CDR3 is TGTGCCAGCAGCGAGGGCCCCCGGCCTAGCACAGATACGCAGTATTTT. As protein: CASSEGPRPSTDTQYF.

The chain recombines TRBV5-4 with TRBJ2-7; a possible D gene is TRBD1 (6 bases). The CDR3 is 13 residues long. The V end lost 0 bases, the J end lost 8 bases, and 12 bases lay between the germline ends. Germline V lookup: CDR1 SGHNT, CDR2 YYREEE (reference sequence). In DNA form, the CDR3 reads TGTGCCAGCAGCTTGGACAGGGAGAGTAAGCAGTACTTC. Translation: CASSLDRESKQYF.

This clone has only a few counts. This rearrangement joins TRBV10-2 to TRBJ1-2; D is unresolved. Germline-derived CDR1 and CDR2 are WSHSY and SAAADI. The V and J ends lost 6 bases and 2 bases respectively, with 13 bases between them. The CDR3 has 14 residues. CDR3 in amino acids: CASREQRPNYGYTF. DNA for the CDR3: TGCGCCAGCAGAGAACAGCGTCCGAACTATGGCTACACCTTC.

This chain connects TRBV7-9 to TRBJ2-7, with D perhaps TRBD1 (6 bases). There are 16 residues in the CDR3. Trimming removed 1 base from V and 3 bases from J, with 16 bases in between. The germline CDR1 and CDR2 sequences are SEHNR and FQNEAQ (reference sequence). The DNA for the CDR3 is TGTGCCAGCAGCTTAGAGGGGGTTGTGCCTAACTACGAGCAGTACTTC. It codes for CASSLEGVVPNYEQYF.

Details on this clone: The identical CDR3 is also encoded by other nucleotide sequences in the sample. The rearrangement links TRBV7-8 to TRBJ1-6, with 10 positions matching TRBD1. V gave up 5 bases and J gave up 1 base; unmatched junction bases: 5. The CDR3 length is 17 residues. The V gene's germline CDR1 is SGHVS and CDR2 FQNEAQ. CDR3 in amino acids: CASSPRTGGSYNSPLHF. CDR3 nucleotides: TGTGCCAGCAGCCCACGGACAGGGGGATCCTATAATTCACCCCTCCACTTT. The variable domain in full, completed from reference TRBV7-8 and TRBJ1-6, reads GAGVSQSPRYKVAKRGQDVALRCDPISGHVSLFWYQQALGQGPEFLTYFQNEAQLDKSGLPSDRFFAERPEGSVSTLKIQRTQQEDSAVYLCASSPRTGGSYNSPLHFGNGTRLTVT.

The V call is TRBV11-3, the J call TRBJ1-4, with D perhaps matching TRBD1 (5 bases). CDR1 SGHNT and CDR2 YENEEA come from the germline V gene. The ends were cut back, 3 bases at V and 8 bases at J, with 13 bases in the middle. The CDR3 runs 14 residues. The CDR3 DNA sequence: TGTGCCAGCAGCTTCCGGGGCTGGGACGAAAAACTGTTTTTT. Encoded protein: CASSFRGWDEKLFF.

This chain links TRBV5-1 with TRBJ2-5, with D uncertain. This CDR3 comprises 13 residues. Germline CDR1 and CDR2: SGHRS and YFSETQ. Trimming left V 0 bases short and J 9 bases short, with 12 bases between. CDR3 residues: CASSLDSLSAQYF. Written as DNA, the CDR3 is TGCGCCAGCAGCTTGGATTCCCTTAGTGCCCAGTACTTC.

The chain is built from TRBV6-1 and TRBJ2-5, with 8 bases fitting TRBD2. The CDR3 totals 15 residues. Germline V gene data show CDR1 as MNHNS and CDR2 as SASEGT. J gave up 5 bases and V 4 bases, and 9 bases lay outside the gene matches. The CDR3 region is CASSAPGLDLETQYF. CDR3 DNA sequence: TGTGCCAGCAGTGCCCCGGGACTAGATCTGGAGACCCAGTACTTC.